The rows below give T cell receptor beta chains drawn from one sample of a study of beta chain features in type 1 diabetes. Sequenced by immunoSEQ multiplex PCR; TCRdb stores in-frame clones only, minus some. Of around 250,000 clones listed, 68% are singletons. What was sequenced was naive CD4+ T cells from blood. The receptors were sampled from a man under 40 in good health. Each CDR3 is given with its conserved first and last residue. The D gene is left open where the match is weak. A row's size may be missing; if present it is once, few, many or a size class.

clone_size d_call j_call v_call cdr3_aa cdr3_nt
. . TRBJ2-3 TRBV29-1 CSGTSTDTQYF TGCAGCGGGACTAGCACAGATACGCAGTATTTT
few . TRBJ2-1 TRBV30 CAWSAGQYNEQFF TGTGCCTGGAGTGCAGGACAGTACAATGAGCAGTTCTTC
. . TRBJ2-3 TRBV4-1 CASSRMPALAISTDTQYF TGCGCCAGCAGCCGAATGCCGGCCCTAGCGATTAGCACAGATACGCAGTATTTT
few . TRBJ2-1 TRBV30 CAWSEGRGHTNEQFF TGTGCCTGGAGTGAGGGACGAGGACATACGAATGAGCAGTTCTTC
. . TRBJ2-3 TRBV9 CASSAGNRDTDTQYF TGTGCCAGCAGCGCCGGGAACAGGGACACAGATACGCAGTATTTT
. . TRBJ1-4 TRBV29-1 CSVVGRTEKLFF TGCAGCGTTGTTGGGAGGACGGAAAAACTGTTTTTT
. . TRBJ2-1 TRBV15 CATSSRDLNVHEQFF TGTGCCACCAGCAGCCGGGACTTGAACGTCCATGAGCAGTTCTTC
. . TRBJ1-2 TRBV29-1 CSDKVAGSGYGYTF TGCAGCGACAAAGTCGCGGGTTCAGGCTATGGCTACACCTTC
. . TRBJ2-5 TRBV18 CASSPKETQYF TGTGCCAGCTCCCCGAAAGAGACCCAGTACTTC
. . TRBJ1-2 TRBV18 CASSPGQFYGYTF TGTGCCAGCTCACCTGGCCAGTTTTATGGCTACACCTTC
. . TRBJ2-5 TRBV5-1 CASSYLRGAMETQYF TGCGCCAGCAGCTACCTACGGGGGGCCATGGAGACCCAGTACTTC
. . TRBJ2-7 TRBV7-2 CASSSLDSYEQYF TGTGCCAGCAGCTCCTTGGACAGCTACGAGCAGTACTTC
once . TRBJ2-5 TRBV29-1 CSVPLRATGSWETQYF TGCAGCGTACCCCTCCGCGCTACCGGGAGCTGGGAGACCCAGTACTTC
. . TRBJ2-2 TRBV14 CASSIYGAGELFF TGTGCCAGCAGCATCTACGGTGCCGGGGAGCTGTTTTTT
. . TRBJ1-1 TRBV29-1 CSVLNTEAFF TGCAGCGTCCTCAACACTGAAGCTTTCTTT
few TRBD1 TRBJ1-1 TRBV29-1 CSVGTGVNTEAFF TGCAGCGTAGGGACAGGTGTGAACACTGAAGCTTTCTTT
. . TRBJ2-5 TRBV28 CASSLSTGVRFEETQYF TGTGCCAGCAGTTTAAGTACGGGAGTAAGGTTTGAAGAGACCCAGTACTTC
. TRBD2 TRBJ2-3 TRBV4-2 CASSLGLAGTDTQYF TGTGCCAGCAGCCTCGGACTAGCGGGCACAGATACGCAGTATTTT
few TRBD2 TRBJ2-3 TRBV29-1 CSASGSSDTQYF TGCAGCGCCAGCGGGAGCTCAGATACGCAGTATTTT
. TRBD1 TRBJ1-6 TRBV29-1 CSVATGANSPLHF TGCAGCGTGGCGACAGGGGCAAATTCACCCCTCCACTTT
. . TRBJ1-1 TRBV29-1 CSYSVDTEAFF TGCAGCTATTCAGTGGACACTGAAGCTTTCTTT
few . TRBJ2-7 TRBV21-1 CASSNSGAYEQYF TGTGCCAGCAGCAATAGTGGGGCTTACGAGCAGTACTTC
. . TRBJ2-1 TRBV20-1 CSANRFNEQFF TGCAGTGCTAACAGGTTCAATGAGCAGTTCTTC
. . TRBJ2-7 TRBV29-1 CSVQRRLSYEQYF TGCAGCGTACAACGCAGGCTCTCCTACGAGCAGTACTTC
. TRBD2 TRBJ2-7 TRBV9 CASSVATTSSYEQYF TGTGCCAGCAGCGTAGCTACGACTAGCTCTTACGAGCAGTACTTC
. TRBD2 TRBJ2-2 TRBV2 CASSLAGGRNTGELFF TGTGCCAGCAGTTTAGCGGGGGGCAGGAACACCGGGGAGCTGTTTTTT
once . TRBJ2-1 TRBV30 CAWSITGPYNEQFF TGTGCCTGGAGCATTACAGGGCCCTACAATGAGCAGTTCTTC
. . TRBJ1-4 TRBV10-2 CASSEPSGFGEKLFF TGCGCCAGCAGTGAACCGTCAGGCTTTGGAGAAAAACTGTTTTTT
. TRBD1 TRBJ1-1 TRBV10-3 CAISQDRGTTEAFF TGTGCCATCAGCCAGGACAGGGGAACCACTGAAGCTTTCTTT
few . TRBJ1-1 TRBV29-1 CSVVGEPTAFF TGCAGCGTTGTGGGGGAACCCACGGCTTTCTTT
. . TRBJ1-1 TRBV23-1 CASSHPSAMDTAPNTEAFF TGCGCCAGCAGTCATCCTTCCGCGATGGACACAGCCCCGAACACTGAAGCTTTCTTT
. TRBD1 TRBJ2-7 TRBV9 CASSVPPGQGSYEQYF TGTGCCAGCAGCGTACCGCCCGGACAGGGGTCCTACGAGCAGTACTTC
. . TRBJ2-6 TRBV30 CAWSLTSSGANVLTF TGTGCCTGGAGCCTTACTAGCTCTGGGGCCAACGTCCTGACTTTC
once . TRBJ2-3 TRBV7-9 CASSSGQAADTQYF TGTGCCAGCAGCTCAGGACAAGCCGCAGATACGCAGTATTTT